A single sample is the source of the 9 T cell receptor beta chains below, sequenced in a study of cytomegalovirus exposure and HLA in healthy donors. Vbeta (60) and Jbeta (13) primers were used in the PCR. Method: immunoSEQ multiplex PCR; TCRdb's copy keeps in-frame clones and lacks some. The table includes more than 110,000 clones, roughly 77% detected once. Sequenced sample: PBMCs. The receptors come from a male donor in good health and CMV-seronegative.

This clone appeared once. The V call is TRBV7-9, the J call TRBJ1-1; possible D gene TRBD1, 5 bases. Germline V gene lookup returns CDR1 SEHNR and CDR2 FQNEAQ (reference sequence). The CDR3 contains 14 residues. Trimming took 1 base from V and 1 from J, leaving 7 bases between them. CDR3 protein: CASSLGQRNTEAFF. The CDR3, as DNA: TGTGCCAGCAGCTTAGGACAGCGGAACACTGAAGCTTTCTTT.

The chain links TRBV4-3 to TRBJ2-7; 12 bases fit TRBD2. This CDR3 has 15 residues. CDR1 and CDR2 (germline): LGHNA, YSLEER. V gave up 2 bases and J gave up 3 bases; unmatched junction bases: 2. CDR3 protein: CASSQTSGGNYEQYF. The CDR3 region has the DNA TGCGCCAGCAGCCAAACTAGCGGGGGGAACTACGAGCAGTACTTC.

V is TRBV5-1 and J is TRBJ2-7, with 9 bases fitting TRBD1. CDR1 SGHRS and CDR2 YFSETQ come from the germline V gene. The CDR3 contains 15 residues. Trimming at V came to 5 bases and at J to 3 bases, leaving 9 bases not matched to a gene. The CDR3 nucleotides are TGCGCCAGCAGTTCGGACAGGGGAATTCTCTACGAGCAGTACTTC. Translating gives CASSSDRGILYEQYF.

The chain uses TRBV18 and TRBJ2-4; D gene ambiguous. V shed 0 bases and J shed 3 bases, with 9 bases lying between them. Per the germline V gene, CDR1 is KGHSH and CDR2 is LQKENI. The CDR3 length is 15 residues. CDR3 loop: CASSPPSPNKNIQYF. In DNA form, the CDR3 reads TGTGCCAGCTCACCACCTTCCCCTAACAAAAACATTCAGTACTTC.

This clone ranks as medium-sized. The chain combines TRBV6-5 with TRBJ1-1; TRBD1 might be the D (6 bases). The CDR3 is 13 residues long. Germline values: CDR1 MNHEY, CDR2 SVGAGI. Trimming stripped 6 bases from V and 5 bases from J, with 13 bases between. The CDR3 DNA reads TGTGCCAGCAGCCCCACAGGGATAACTGAAGCTTTCTTT. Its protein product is CASSPTGITEAFF.

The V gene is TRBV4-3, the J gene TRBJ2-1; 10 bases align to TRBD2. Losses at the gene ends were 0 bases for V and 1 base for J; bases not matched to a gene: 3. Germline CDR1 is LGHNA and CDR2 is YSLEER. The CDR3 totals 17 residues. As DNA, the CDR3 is TGCGCCAGCAGCCAAGATCCTAGCGGGGGATCCTACAATGAGCAGTTCTTC. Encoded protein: CASSQDPSGGSYNEQFF.

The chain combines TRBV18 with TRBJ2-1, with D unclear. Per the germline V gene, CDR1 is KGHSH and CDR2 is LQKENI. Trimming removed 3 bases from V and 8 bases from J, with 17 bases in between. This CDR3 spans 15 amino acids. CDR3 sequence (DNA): TGTGCCAGCTCACCTGGTCAGGCCTCCACAGATGAGCAGTTCTTC. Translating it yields CASSPGQASTDEQFF.

The CDR3 sequence is CASTGGGRSYEQYF. The CDR3 nucleotides are TGTGCCAGCACCGGAGGAGGCAGATCCTACGAGCAGTACTTC. The V gene is TRBV25-1, the J gene TRBJ2-7, with D maybe TRBD2 (5 bases). The CDR3 is 14 residues long. Germline CDR1 and CDR2: MGHDK and SYGVNS. Trimming left V 7 bases short and J 1 base short, with 14 bases between.

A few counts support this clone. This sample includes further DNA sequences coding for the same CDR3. In DNA, the CDR3 is TGTGCCAGCAGCTTAAATAGTTCGCCCCTCCACTTT. Amino acids: CASSLNSSPLHF. The rearrangement links TRBV7-9 to TRBJ1-6; no firm D call. V was cut by 2 bases and J by 13 bases, with 9 bases left in between. This CDR3 is built from 12 residues. CDR1 and CDR2 (germline): SEHNR, FQNEAQ (reference sequence).